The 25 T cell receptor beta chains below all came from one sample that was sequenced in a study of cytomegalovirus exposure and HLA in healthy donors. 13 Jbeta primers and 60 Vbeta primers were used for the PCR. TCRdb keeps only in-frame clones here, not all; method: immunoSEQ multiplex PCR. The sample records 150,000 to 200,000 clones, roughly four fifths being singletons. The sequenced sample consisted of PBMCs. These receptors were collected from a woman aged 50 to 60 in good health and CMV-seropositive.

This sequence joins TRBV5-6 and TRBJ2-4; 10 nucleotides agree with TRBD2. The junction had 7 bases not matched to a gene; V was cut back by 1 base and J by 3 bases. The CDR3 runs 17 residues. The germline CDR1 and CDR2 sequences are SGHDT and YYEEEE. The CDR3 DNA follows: TGTGCCAGCAGCTTGTTAACAGCGGGGGGGGACAAAAACATTCAGTACTTC. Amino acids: CASSLLTAGGDKNIQYF. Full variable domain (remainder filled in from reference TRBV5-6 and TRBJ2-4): DAGVTQSPTHLIKTRGQQVTLRCSPKSGHDTVSWYQQALGQGPQFIFQYYEEEERQRGNFPDRFSGHQFPNYSSELNVNALLLGDSALYLCASSLLTAGGDKNIQYFGAGTRLSVL.

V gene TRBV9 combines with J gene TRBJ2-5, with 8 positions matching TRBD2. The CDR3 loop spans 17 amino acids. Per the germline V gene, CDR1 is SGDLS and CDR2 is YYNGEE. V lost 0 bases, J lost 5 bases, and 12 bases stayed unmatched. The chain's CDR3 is CASSVGAGGSNSETQYF. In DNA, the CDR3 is TGTGCCAGCAGCGTAGGGGCGGGGGGATCCAATTCGGAGACCCAGTACTTC.

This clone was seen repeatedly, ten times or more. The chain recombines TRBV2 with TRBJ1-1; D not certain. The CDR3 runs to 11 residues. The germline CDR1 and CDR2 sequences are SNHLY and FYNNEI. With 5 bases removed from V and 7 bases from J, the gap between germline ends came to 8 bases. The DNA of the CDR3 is TGTGCCAGCAGTTATAACGGTGAAGCTTTCTTT. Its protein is CASSYNGEAFF.

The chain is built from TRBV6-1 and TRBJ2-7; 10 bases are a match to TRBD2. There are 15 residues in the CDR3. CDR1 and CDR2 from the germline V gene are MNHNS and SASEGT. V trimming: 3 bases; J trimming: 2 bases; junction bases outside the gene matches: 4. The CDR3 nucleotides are TGTGCCAGCAGTGAGGCTAGCGGGGGACCCTACGAGCAGTACTTC. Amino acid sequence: CASSEASGGPYEQYF.

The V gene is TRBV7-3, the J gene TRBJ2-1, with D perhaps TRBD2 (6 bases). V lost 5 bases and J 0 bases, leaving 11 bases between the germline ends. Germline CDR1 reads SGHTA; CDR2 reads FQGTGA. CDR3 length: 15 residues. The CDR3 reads CASSPGGYSYNEQFF. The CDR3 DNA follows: TGTGCCAGCAGCCCCGGGGGTTACTCCTACAATGAGCAGTTCTTC.

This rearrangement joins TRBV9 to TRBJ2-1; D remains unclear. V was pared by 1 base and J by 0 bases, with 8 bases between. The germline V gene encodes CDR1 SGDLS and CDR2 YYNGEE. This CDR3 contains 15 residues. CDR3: CASSVKWASYNEQFF. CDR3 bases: TGTGCCAGCAGCGTAAAGTGGGCCTCCTACAATGAGCAGTTCTTC.

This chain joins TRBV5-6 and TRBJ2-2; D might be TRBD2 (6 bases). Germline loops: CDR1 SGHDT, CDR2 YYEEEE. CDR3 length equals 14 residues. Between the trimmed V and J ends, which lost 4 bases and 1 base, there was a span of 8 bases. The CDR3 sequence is CASSPGLNTGELFF. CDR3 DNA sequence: TGTGCCAGCAGCCCGGGACTGAACACCGGGGAGCTGTTTTTT.

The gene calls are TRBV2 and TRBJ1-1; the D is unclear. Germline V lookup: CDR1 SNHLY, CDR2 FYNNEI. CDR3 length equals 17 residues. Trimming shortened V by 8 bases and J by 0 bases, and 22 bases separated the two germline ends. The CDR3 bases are TGTGCCAGCCTTCTACTGGGTGCGGGCGTCATGAACACTGAAGCTTTCTTT. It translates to CASLLLGAGVMNTEAFF.

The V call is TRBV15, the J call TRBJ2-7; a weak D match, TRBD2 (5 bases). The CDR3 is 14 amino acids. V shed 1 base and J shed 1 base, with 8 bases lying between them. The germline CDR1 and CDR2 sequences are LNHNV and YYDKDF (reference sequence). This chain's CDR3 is CATSRVEGSYEQYF. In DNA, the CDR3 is TGTGCCACCAGCAGAGTTGAGGGTTCCTACGAGCAGTACTTC. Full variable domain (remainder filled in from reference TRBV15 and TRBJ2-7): DAMVIQNPRYQVTQFGKPVTLSCSQTLNHNVMYWYQQKSSQAPKLLFHYYDKDFNNEADTPDNFQSRRPNTSFCFLDIRSPGLGDTAMYLCATSRVEGSYEQYFGPGTRLTVT.

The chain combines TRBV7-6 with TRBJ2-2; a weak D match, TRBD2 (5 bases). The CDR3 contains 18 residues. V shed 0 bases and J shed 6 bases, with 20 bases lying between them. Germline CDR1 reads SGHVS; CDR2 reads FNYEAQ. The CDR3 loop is CASSLAHQERRSPGELFF. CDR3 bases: TGTGCCAGCAGCTTAGCGCATCAGGAGCGGAGAAGCCCCGGGGAGCTGTTTTTT.

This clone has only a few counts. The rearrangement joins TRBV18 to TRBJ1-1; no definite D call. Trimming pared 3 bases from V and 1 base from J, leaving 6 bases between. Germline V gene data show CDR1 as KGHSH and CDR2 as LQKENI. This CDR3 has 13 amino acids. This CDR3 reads CASSPQQNTEAFF. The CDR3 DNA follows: TGTGCCAGCTCACCTCAACAGAACACTGAAGCTTTCTTT.

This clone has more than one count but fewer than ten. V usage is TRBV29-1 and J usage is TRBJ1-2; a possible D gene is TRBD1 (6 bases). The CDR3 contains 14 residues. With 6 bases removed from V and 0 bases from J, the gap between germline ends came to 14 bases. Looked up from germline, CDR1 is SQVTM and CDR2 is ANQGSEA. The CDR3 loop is CSVYPTGPNYGYTF. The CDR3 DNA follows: TGCAGCGTCTATCCCACAGGGCCTAACTATGGCTACACCTTC.

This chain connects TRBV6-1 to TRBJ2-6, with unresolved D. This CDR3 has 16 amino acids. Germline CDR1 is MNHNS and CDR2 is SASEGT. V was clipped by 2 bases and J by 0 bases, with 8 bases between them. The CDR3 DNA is TGTGCCAGCAGTGAACGAGCGAACTCTGGGGCCAACGTCCTGACTTTC. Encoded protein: CASSERANSGANVLTF.

The CDR3 sequence: CASSLATGNSNEAFF. Written as DNA, the CDR3 is TGCGCCAGCAGCTTGGCTACCGGTAATTCTAATGAAGCTTTCTTT. The chain combines TRBV5-1 with TRBJ1-1, with no clear D. The CDR3 is made up of 15 amino acids. V lost 0 bases and J 7 bases, leaving 16 bases between the germline ends. Germline CDR1 and CDR2: SGHRS and YFSETQ. Full variable domain (rest looked up from reference TRBV5-1 and TRBJ1-1): KAGVTQTPRYLIKTRGQQVTLSCSPISGHRSVSWYQQTPGQGLQFLFEYFSETQRNKGNFPGRFSGRQFSNSRSEMNVSTLELGDSALYLCASSLATGNSNEAFFGQGTRLTVV.

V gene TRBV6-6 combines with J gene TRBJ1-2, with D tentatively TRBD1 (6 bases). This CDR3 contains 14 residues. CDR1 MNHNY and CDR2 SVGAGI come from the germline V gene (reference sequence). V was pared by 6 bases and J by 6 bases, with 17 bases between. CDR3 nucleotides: TGTGCCAGCAGCATGTCCAAACAGGGCCATGGCTACACCTTC. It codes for CASSMSKQGHGYTF.

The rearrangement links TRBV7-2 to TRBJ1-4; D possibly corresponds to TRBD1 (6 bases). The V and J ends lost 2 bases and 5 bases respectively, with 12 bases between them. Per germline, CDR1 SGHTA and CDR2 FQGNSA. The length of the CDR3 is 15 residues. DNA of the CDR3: TGTGCCAGCAGCTTATTGACAGGACGAAATGAAAAACTGTTTTTT. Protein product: CASSLLTGRNEKLFF.

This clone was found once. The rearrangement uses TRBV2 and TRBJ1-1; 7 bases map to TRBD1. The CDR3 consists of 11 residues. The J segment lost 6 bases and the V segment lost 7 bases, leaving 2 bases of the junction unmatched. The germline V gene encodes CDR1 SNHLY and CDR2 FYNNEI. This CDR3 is CASTGQAEAFF. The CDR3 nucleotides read TGTGCCAGCACTGGACAGGCTGAAGCTTTCTTT.

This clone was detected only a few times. The CDR3 DNA is TGCAGCGCTCAAACCACAGGGGGCGGATCACCCCTCCACTTT. This encodes CSAQTTGGGSPLHF. The chain employs TRBV29-1 and TRBJ1-6, with 9 positions matching TRBD1. J lost 10 bases, V lost 7 bases, and 11 bases had no gene match. Germline CDR1 reads SQVTM; CDR2 reads ANQGSEA. This CDR3 is 14 amino acids long. The full variable domain, in which reference TRBV29-1 and TRBJ1-6 provide the parts outside the CDR3, is SAVISQKPSRDICQRGTSLTIQCQVDSQVTMMFWYRQQPGQSLTLIATANQGSEATYESGFVIDKFPISRPNLTFSTLTVSNMSPEDSSIYLCSAQTTGGGSPLHFGNGTRLTVT.

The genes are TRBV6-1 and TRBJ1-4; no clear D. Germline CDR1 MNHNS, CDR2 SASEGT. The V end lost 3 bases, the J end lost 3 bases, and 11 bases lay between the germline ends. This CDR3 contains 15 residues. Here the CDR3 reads CASSDGVWANEKLFF. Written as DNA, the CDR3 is TGTGCCAGCAGTGACGGGGTCTGGGCTAATGAAAAACTGTTTTTT.

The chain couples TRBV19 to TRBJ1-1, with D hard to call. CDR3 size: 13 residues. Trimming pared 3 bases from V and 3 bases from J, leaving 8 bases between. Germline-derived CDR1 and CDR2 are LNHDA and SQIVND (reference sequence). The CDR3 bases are TGTGCCAGTAGTATGGGCCCGGACACTGAAGCTTTCTTT. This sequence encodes CASSMGPDTEAFF.

The CDR3 region is CASSKDRNTEAFF. The CDR3 region has the DNA TGTGCCAGCAGCAAAGACAGAAACACTGAAGCTTTCTTT. The V and J genes are TRBV7-6 and TRBJ1-1; D is perhaps TRBD1 (5 bases). The CDR3 is 13 amino acids. Germline CDR1 is SGHVS and CDR2 is FNYEAQ. Trimming stripped 5 bases from V and 2 bases from J, with 9 bases between.

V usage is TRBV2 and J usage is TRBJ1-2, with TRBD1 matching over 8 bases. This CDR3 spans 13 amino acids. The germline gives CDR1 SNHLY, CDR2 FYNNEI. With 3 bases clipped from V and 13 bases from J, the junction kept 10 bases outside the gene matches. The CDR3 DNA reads TGTGCCAGCAGTGAGCGACAGGGGTTGGTCTGCACCTTC. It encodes CASSERQGLVCTF.

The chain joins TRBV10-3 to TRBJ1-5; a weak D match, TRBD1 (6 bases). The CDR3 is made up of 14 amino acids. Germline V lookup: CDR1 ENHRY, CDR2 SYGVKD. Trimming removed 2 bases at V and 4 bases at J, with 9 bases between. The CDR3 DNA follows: TGTGCCATCAGTGAGACAGGGTTTAATCAGCCCCAGCATTTT. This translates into CAISETGFNQPQHF.

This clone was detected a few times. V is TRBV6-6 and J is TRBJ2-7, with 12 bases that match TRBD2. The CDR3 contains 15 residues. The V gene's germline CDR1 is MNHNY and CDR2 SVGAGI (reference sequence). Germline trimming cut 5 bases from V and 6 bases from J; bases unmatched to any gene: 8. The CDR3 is CASSAASGGAGEQYF. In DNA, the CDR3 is TGTGCCAGCAGTGCGGCTAGCGGGGGGGCCGGCGAGCAGTACTTC.

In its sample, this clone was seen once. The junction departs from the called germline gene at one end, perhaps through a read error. CDR3 region: CASSYLTGRWDF. DNA for the CDR3: TGTGCCAGCAGTTACTTGACAGGGAGATGGGACTTC. V is TRBV2 and J is TRBJ2-5, with 7 bases fitting TRBD1. The CDR3 sequence is 12 residues long. Germline assignment: CDR1 SNHLY and CDR2 FYNNEI.